Below, 25 T cell receptor beta chains from the same sample are listed, as sequenced in a study of technical replicates of blood from a few donors. TCRdb's copy holds only in-frame clones and misses some; the assay was immunoSEQ multiplex PCR. The sample contains roughly 81,000 clones, less than 98% of which appear only once. Sequencing input: T cells isolated from PBMCs. Receptors were obtained from a human donor in good health.

This clone was picked up one time. The chain links TRBV10-1 to TRBJ2-3; 11 bases agree with TRBD2. CDR1 is WNHNN and CDR2 is SYGVQD in the germline V gene (reference sequence). The trim removed 3 bases at V and 4 bases at J, leaving 3 bases unmatched. The CDR3 spans 15 residues. DNA for the CDR3: TGCGCCAGCAGTGAAATAGCGGGAGGGTCAGATACGCAGTATTTT. Amino acids: CASSEIAGGSDTQYF.

This chain connects TRBV19 to TRBJ1-4; TRBD1 might be the D (5 bases). Germline V gene data show CDR1 as LNHDA and CDR2 as SQIVND (reference sequence). The CDR3 is made up of 14 amino acids. V lost 3 bases and J lost 8, with 13 bases in between. The CDR3 loop is CASSMAGSEEKLFF. CDR3 sequence (DNA): TGTGCCAGTAGTATGGCAGGGTCGGAAGAAAAACTGTTTTTT.

The chain has TRBV12-5 and TRBJ2-5; 10 nucleotides align to TRBD1. This CDR3 comprises 15 residues. J lost 2 bases, V lost 6 bases, and 6 bases had no gene match. Per the germline V gene, CDR1 is LGHNT and CDR2 is FRNRAP. The CDR3 reads CASGPGTGVQETQYF. The CDR3 DNA sequence: TGTGCTAGTGGCCCCGGGACAGGGGTTCAAGAGACCCAGTACTTC.

This chain links TRBV9 with TRBJ2-5, with D possibly being TRBD1 (5 bases). The CDR3 is made up of 15 amino acids. V lost 0 bases and J lost 2, with 11 bases in between. CDR1 and CDR2 from the germline V gene are SGDLS and YYNGEE. CDR3: CASSVGQKLQETQYF. In DNA form, the CDR3 reads TGTGCCAGCAGCGTAGGACAGAAATTACAAGAGACCCAGTACTTC. The variable domain in full, with the rest retrieved from reference TRBV9 and TRBJ2-5, is DSGVTQTPKHLITATGQRVTLRCSPRSGDLSVYWYQQSLDQGLQFLIQYYNGEERAKGNILERFSAQQFPDLHSELNLSSLELGDSALYFCASSVGQKLQETQYFGPGTRLLVL.

The chain recombines TRBV7-6 with TRBJ2-7; perhaps TRBD1 as D (6 bases). CDR1 and CDR2 (germline): SGHVS, FNYEAQ. Trimming left V 1 base short and J 6 bases short, with 19 bases between. The CDR3 covers 16 residues. As DNA, the CDR3 is TGTGCCAGCAGCTTAGAACTGCTAGGGACATCGGCCGAGCAGTACTTC. Translation gives CASSLELLGTSAEQYF.

This chain links TRBV10-2 with TRBJ2-3, with TRBD2 matching over 8 bases. The ends lost 7 bases at V and 4 bases at J; junction bases unmatched: 7. This CDR3 comprises 14 residues. Germline CDR1 reads WSHSY; CDR2 reads SAAADI. Here the CDR3 DNA reads TGCGCCAGCATCGGACTAGCCGGGGCAGATACGCAGTATTTT. Protein product: CASIGLAGADTQYF.

The CDR3 loop reads CASSYSSQDEKLFF. For the CDR3, the DNA is TGTGCCAGCAGTTACTCGAGCCAAGATGAAAAACTGTTTTTT. The chain links TRBV6-6 to TRBJ1-4, with no clear D. Trimming removed 0 bases from V and 6 bases from J, with 8 bases in between. This CDR3 is built from 14 residues. The germline CDR1 and CDR2 sequences are MNHNY and SVGAGI (reference sequence).

The chain links TRBV7-2 to TRBJ1-2; 7 bases match TRBD1. Germline-derived CDR1 and CDR2 are SGHTA and FQGNSA. The CDR3 consists of 15 residues. Unmatched junction bases numbered 8, after V lost 5 bases and J lost 2 bases. CDR3 loop: CASSPRTGSNYGYTF. The DNA for the CDR3 is TGTGCCAGCAGCCCACGGACAGGTTCCAACTATGGCTACACCTTC.

The chain couples TRBV4-1 to TRBJ1-1, with D maybe TRBD1 (5 bases). Germline V gives CDR1 MGHRA, CDR2 YSYEKL. V shed 8 bases and J shed 1 base, with 23 bases lying between them. The CDR3 has 17 residues. In DNA, the CDR3 is TGCGCCAGCTCCCGGACGACAGACCAACTCGGGAACACTGAAGCTTTCTTT. This encodes CASSRTTDQLGNTEAFF.

This rearrangement joins TRBV28 to TRBJ2-5, with D perhaps TRBD2 (6 bases). The CDR3 runs to 17 residues. CDR1 and CDR2 from the germline V gene are MDHEN and SYDVKM. Trimming took 5 bases from V and 1 from J, leaving 20 bases between them. The CDR3 sequence: CASSTQRSGTPQETQYF. DNA of the CDR3: TGTGCCAGCAGTACCCAGCGGTCAGGGACTCCCCAAGAGACCCAGTACTTC. The whole variable domain, filled in from reference TRBV28 and TRBJ2-5, reads DVKVTQSSRYLVKRTGEKVFLECVQDMDHENMFWYRQDPGLGLRLIYFSYDVKMKEKGDIPEGYSVSREKKERFSLILESASTNQTSMYLCASSTQRSGTPQETQYFGPGTRLLVL.

V usage is TRBV5-6 and J usage is TRBJ1-2; D may be TRBD1 (5 bases). The CDR3 runs to 13 residues. Germline CDR1 SGHDT, CDR2 YYEEEE. Trimming removed 1 base at V and 1 base at J, with 5 bases between. Here the CDR3 reads CASSLRGNYGYTF. Here the CDR3 DNA reads TGTGCCAGCAGCTTGAGGGGTAACTATGGCTACACCTTC.

The chain has TRBV11-2 and TRBJ1-3; 9 positions agree with TRBD1. CDR1 and CDR2 (germline): SGHAT, FQNNGV. V lost 4 bases to trimming and J lost 3 bases; unmatched junction nucleotides: 7. The CDR3 loop spans 16 amino acids. The DNA for the CDR3 is TGTGCCAGCAGCTCCCTACAGGGGGCTTTTGGAAACACCATATATTTT. Protein: CASSSLQGAFGNTIYF.

The chain links TRBV6-5 to TRBJ2-2, with a weak D call TRBD2 (5 bases). This CDR3 spans 12 amino acids. With 5 bases removed from V and 7 bases from J, the gap between germline ends came to 8 bases. CDR1 is MNHEY and CDR2 is SVGAGI in the germline V gene. CDR3 nucleotides: TGTGCCAGCAGTCTAGACTACGGGGAGCTGTTTTTT. It codes for CASSLDYGELFF.

The rearrangement joins TRBV4-1 to TRBJ1-1; no firm D call. Germline V gene sequence: CDR1 MGHRA, CDR2 YSYEKL. The CDR3 extends over 15 amino acids. The V end lost 4 bases, the J end lost 4 bases, and 16 bases lay between the germline ends. The CDR3 bases are TGCGCCAGCAGCCCATTACAGCTCCCCGTCACTGAAGCTTTCTTT. It is translated as CASSPLQLPVTEAFF.

The rearrangement uses TRBV25-1 and TRBJ2-6; D might be TRBD2 (6 bases). The V end lost 1 base, the J end lost 5 bases, and 9 bases lay between the germline ends. From germline, CDR1 is MGHDK and CDR2 SYGVNS. This CDR3 has 15 residues. The DNA for the CDR3 is TGTGCCAGCAGTGAATCCGGGGGACGGGCCAACGTCCTGACTTTC. Protein: CASSESGGRANVLTF.

The chain has TRBV9 and TRBJ1-5; D not certain. From germline, CDR1 is SGDLS and CDR2 YYNGEE. The CDR3 sequence is 14 residues long. Trimming took 0 bases from V and 0 from J, leaving 4 bases between them. The CDR3 protein is CASSVGASNQPQHF. DNA of the CDR3: TGTGCCAGCAGCGTAGGGGCTAGCAATCAGCCCCAGCATTTT.

J is TRBJ2-7 and V is TRBV14, with D uncertain. V dropped 0 bases and J dropped 4 bases, with 7 bases sitting between them. Germline assignment: CDR1 SGHDN and CDR2 FVKESK. The CDR3 spans 13 residues. The CDR3 reads CASSQDIGYEQYF. In DNA form, the CDR3 reads TGTGCCAGCAGCCAAGATATCGGTTACGAGCAGTACTTC.

CDR3 protein: CASSRLASDTQYF. In DNA form, the CDR3 reads TGCGCCAGCAGCCGACTAGCCTCAGATACGCAGTATTTT. The genes are TRBV10-1 and TRBJ2-3, with 7 bases identical to TRBD2. The J segment lost 4 bases and the V segment lost 6 bases, leaving 4 bases of the junction unmatched. The V gene's germline CDR1 is WNHNN and CDR2 SYGVQD (reference sequence). The CDR3 extends over 13 amino acids.

The V call is TRBV11-2, the J call TRBJ2-7; D possibly corresponds to TRBD2 (6 bases). Germline V gene lookup returns CDR1 SGHAT and CDR2 FQNNGV. The CDR3 runs 17 residues. V gave up 1 base and J gave up 0 bases, with 16 bases separating them. The CDR3: CASSLVGLGGVSYEQYF. In DNA, the CDR3 is TGTGCCAGCAGCTTAGTTGGGTTGGGGGGTGTCTCCTACGAGCAGTACTTC.

CDR3 bases: TGTGCCACCAGCAGAGTCCGCGGCAGCAATTACAATGAGCAGTTCTTC. Translation gives CATSRVRGSNYNEQFF. The chain is built from TRBV15 and TRBJ2-1; no definite D call. CDR1 is LNHNV and CDR2 is YYDKDF in the germline V gene (reference sequence). V was shortened by 1 base and J by 4 bases, with 14 bases between the two germline ends. There are 16 residues in the CDR3.

The chain has TRBV30 and TRBJ1-1; a possible D gene is TRBD1 (6 bases). The germline V gene has CDR1 GTSNPN and CDR2 SVGIG (reference sequence). V was pared by 3 bases and J by 5 bases, with 10 bases between. This CDR3 is built from 12 residues. Written as DNA, the CDR3 is TGTGCCTGGAGCCAGGGGATAACTGAAGCTTTCTTT. Encoded protein: CAWSQGITEAFF.

The J gene is TRBJ2-1, the V gene TRBV10-3; maybe TRBD1 (7 bases). CDR1 is ENHRY and CDR2 is SYGVKD in the germline V gene. This CDR3 comprises 13 residues. V was pared by 5 bases and J by 6 bases, with 11 bases between. CDR3 sequence: CAISRQGGNEQFF. CDR3 DNA: TGTGCCATCAGTCGGCAGGGGGGCAATGAGCAGTTCTTC.

The chain combines TRBV29-1 with TRBJ2-5; TRBD2 might be the D (7 bases). Trimming shortened V by 7 bases and J by 4 bases, and 22 bases separated the two germline ends. CDR3 length equals 15 residues. Per the germline V gene, CDR1 is SQVTM and CDR2 is ANQGSEA. CDR3 in DNA: TGCAGCGCCGGGGGGTTACAGGGAGGAAGAGAGACCCAGTACTTC. Its translation: CSAGGLQGGRETQYF.

The V gene is TRBV5-4, the J gene TRBJ2-4; no clear D gene. Trimming stripped 4 bases from V and 5 bases from J, with 16 bases between. The CDR3 sequence is 15 residues long. CDR1 is SGHNT and CDR2 is YYREEE in the germline V gene (reference sequence). The CDR3, as DNA: TGTGCCAGCAGCCCGTGGGCCGGTCCGGAAAACATTCAGTACTTC. This codes for CASSPWAGPENIQYF.

CDR3 in amino acids: CSVAAAGGTEAFF. CDR3 DNA sequence: TGCAGCGTTGCCGCAGCGGGAGGCACTGAAGCTTTCTTT. The J gene is TRBJ1-1, the V gene TRBV29-1; D ambiguous. V gave up 4 bases and J gave up 4 bases, with 13 bases separating them. Germline CDR1 and CDR2: SQVTM and ANQGSEA. This CDR3 spans 13 amino acids.